This TCR beta chain was documented in a study of regulatory T cells in long-lasting Graves disease. Study-level results: Newly diagnosed Graves' patients exceeded persistent ones in TCR diversity.

Germline assignment: CDR1 SGHNT and CDR2 YYREEE (reference sequence). J lost 0 bases, V lost 1 base, and 9 bases had no gene match. The CDR3 extends over 19 amino acids. Documented time point: newly diagnosed GD, antithyroid drugs for less than 3 months. The TCR library was prepared using RNA isolated from PBMCs. Relying on iRepertoire HTBI primers and Arm-PCR of CDR3 regions, the team built TCR beta libraries. TCRdb redid the calling of the multiplex PCR reads with MiXCR, one entry per CDR3 protein. Here the sample spans roughly 500,000 distinct CDR3 sequences, more than 10% being singletons. The table lists this clonotype with many counts. Antigen unknown. This sample was shared with a second study, whose subject was T cells in Graves' hyperthyroidism and ophthalmopathy. As reported in that work: These patients, aged 18 to 65, had recently diagnosed hyperthyroidism lasting under 2 months. First-round RT-PCR with HTBI primers amplified the TCR CDR3 region.

The clonotype comes from a woman younger than 45 with Graves disease. Sequenced material: peripheral blood mononuclear cells (PBMCs), taken at new diagnosis, from a patient treated with antithyroid drugs. The chain carries TRBV5-4 and TRBJ2-1; TRBD2 aligns across 11 bases. The CDR3 region is CASSLRGIAGGDSYNEQFF. CDR3 coding DNA: TGTGCCAGCAGCTTGAGGGGGATAGCGGGAGGGGACTCCTACAATGAGCAGTTCTTC.